The clone carrying this T cell receptor (beta chain) has a handful of counts. This sample stems from a study of identical twins. The CDR3 loop spans 14 amino acids. J was trimmed by 3 bases and V by 6 bases; bases with no gene match: 7. TCRdb analysed the 5' RACE reads with MiXCR anew, one entry per CDR3 protein. The sample holds just over 450,000 distinct CDR3 sequences, 14% seen once. These records were also assigned to another study, of yellow fever vaccine responses in identical twins.

The TCR originated in a woman under 30 in good health. Sequencing used CD4+ T cells sorted from blood. The rearrangement joins TRBV12-3 or TRBV12-4 to TRBJ2-5; 7 positions match TRBD1. CDR3 nucleotide sequence: TGTGCCAGCAGCCGCCGACAGGGCAAAGAGACCCAGTACTTC. Protein: CASSRRQGKETQYF.